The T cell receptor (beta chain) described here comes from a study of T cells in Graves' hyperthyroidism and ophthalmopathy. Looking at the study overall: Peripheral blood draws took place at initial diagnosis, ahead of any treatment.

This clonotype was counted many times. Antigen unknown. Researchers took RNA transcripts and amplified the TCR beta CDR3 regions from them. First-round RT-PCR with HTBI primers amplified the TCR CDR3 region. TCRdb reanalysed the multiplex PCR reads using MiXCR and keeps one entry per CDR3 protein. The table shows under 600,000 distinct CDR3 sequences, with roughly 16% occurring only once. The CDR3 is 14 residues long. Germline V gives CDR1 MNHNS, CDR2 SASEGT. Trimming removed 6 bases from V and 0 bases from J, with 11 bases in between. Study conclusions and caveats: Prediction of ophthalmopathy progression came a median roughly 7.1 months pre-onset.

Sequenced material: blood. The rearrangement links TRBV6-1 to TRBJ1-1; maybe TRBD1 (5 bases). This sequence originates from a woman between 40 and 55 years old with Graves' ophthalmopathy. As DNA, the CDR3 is TGTGCCAGCAGAACGACAGTGGTGAACACTGAAGCTTTCTTT. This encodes CASRTTVVNTEAFF.